This T cell receptor beta chain comes out of a study of technical replicates of blood from several donors. Germline V lookup: CDR1 SGHAT, CDR2 FQNNGV. V was cut by 2 bases and J by 7 bases, with 9 bases left in between. This CDR3 contains 13 residues. The table came from immunoSEQ multiplex PCR; TCRdb's copy has only in-frame clones and leaves some out. The sample shows some 93,000 clones, nearly 97% of them seen only once. The sequence derives from a human donor in good health. The chain uses TRBV11-2 and TRBJ2-1; TRBD2 is a possible D gene (6 bases). Sequenced: T cells isolated from PBMCs. The CDR3 DNA reads as TGTGCCAGCAGCTTATCCGGGGGAAATGAGCAGTTCTTC. Translated: CASSLSGGNEQFF. The whole variable domain, filled in from reference TRBV11-2 and TRBJ2-1, reads EAGVAQSPRYKIIEKRQSVAFWCNPISGHATLYWYQQILGQGPKLLIQFQNNGVVDDSQLPKDRFSAERLKGVDSTLKIQPAKLEDSAVYLCASSLSGGNEQFFGPGTRLTVL.